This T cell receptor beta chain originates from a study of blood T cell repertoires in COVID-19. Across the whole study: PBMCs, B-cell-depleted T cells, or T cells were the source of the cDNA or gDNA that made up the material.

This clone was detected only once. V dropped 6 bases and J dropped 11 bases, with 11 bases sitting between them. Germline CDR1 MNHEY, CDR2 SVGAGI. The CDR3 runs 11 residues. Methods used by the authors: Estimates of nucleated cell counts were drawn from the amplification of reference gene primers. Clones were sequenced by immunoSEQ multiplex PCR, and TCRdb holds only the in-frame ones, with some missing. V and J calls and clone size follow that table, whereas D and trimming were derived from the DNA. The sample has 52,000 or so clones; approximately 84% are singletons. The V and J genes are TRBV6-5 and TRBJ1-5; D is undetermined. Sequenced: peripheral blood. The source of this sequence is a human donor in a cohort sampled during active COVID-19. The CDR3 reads CASRALLAQHF. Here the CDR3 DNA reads TGTGCCAGCAGGGCCCTCTTGGCCCAGCATTTT.